Below, 20 T cell receptor beta chains from the same sample are listed, as sequenced in a study of cytomegalovirus exposure and HLA in healthy donors. Both 60 Vbeta primers and 13 Jbeta primers went into the PCR. TCRdb keeps only in-frame clones here, not all; method: immunoSEQ multiplex PCR. Its clone listing holds around 50,000 clones. The sequenced sample consisted of PBMCs. The receptors originated from a male donor in good health and CMV-seronegative.

J is TRBJ1-2 and V is TRBV6-5; D remains ambiguous. The CDR3 has 13 amino acids. Trimming shortened V by 6 bases and J by 7 bases, and 15 bases separated the two germline ends. Germline CDR1 and CDR2: MNHEY and SVGAGI. Here the CDR3 DNA reads TGTGCCAGCAGATCCGAAGCCGTCGGTGGCTACACCTTC. Its translation is CASRSEAVGGYTF.

The V call is TRBV6-4, the J call TRBJ2-3; D not certain. The ends were cut back, 6 bases at V and 7 bases at J, with 14 bases in the middle. Germline V gives CDR1 MRHNA, CDR2 SNTAGT. The CDR3 is made up of 13 amino acids. CDR3 in DNA: TGTGCCAGCAGCACAAGTTCTTCGAATACGCAGTATTTT. This gives the protein CASSTSSSNTQYF.

The chain joins TRBV7-9 to TRBJ1-1; 7 bases map to TRBD1. V trimming: 0 bases; J trimming: 1 base; junction bases outside the gene matches: 2. This CDR3 has 15 amino acids. Germline lookup yields CDR1 SEHNR and CDR2 FQNEAQ (reference sequence). The CDR3 spells CASSLAGQRNTEAFF. The CDR3 DNA follows: TGTGCCAGCAGCTTAGCGGGACAGAGGAACACTGAAGCTTTCTTT.

V is TRBV10-3 and J is TRBJ1-5; D gene ambiguous. This CDR3 has 14 amino acids. Germline CDR1 reads ENHRY; CDR2 reads SYGVKD. The V and J ends lost 2 bases and 3 bases respectively, with 8 bases between them. Written as DNA, the CDR3 is TGTGCCATCAGTGAGGGGCAGGCCAATCAGCCCCAGCATTTT. Translation gives CAISEGQANQPQHF.

The chain uses TRBV5-1 and TRBJ1-5, with 7 nucleotides matching TRBD1. The CDR3 covers 15 residues. Unmatched junction bases numbered 8, after V lost 4 bases and J lost 4 bases. Germline CDR1 and CDR2: SGHRS and YFSETQ. CDR3 DNA sequence: TGCGCCAGCAGCCACACAGGGGCGACTAATCAGCCCCAGCATTTT. Protein: CASSHTGATNQPQHF.

Notes on this clone: In the same sample, other DNA sequences code for this CDR3. The genes are TRBV6-5 and TRBJ2-7; 10 nucleotides match TRBD2. The CDR3 extends over 14 amino acids. J lost 4 bases, V lost 6 bases, and 6 bases had no gene match. Germline CDR1 reads MNHEY; CDR2 reads SVGAGI. CDR3 protein: CASSPRTSGYEQYF. DNA of the CDR3: TGTGCCAGCAGCCCCAGGACTAGCGGATACGAGCAGTACTTC.

The chain carries TRBV5-1 and TRBJ1-2; D uncertain. The germline CDR1 and CDR2 sequences are SGHRS and YFSETQ. V lost 2 bases and J lost 6, with 17 bases in between. The CDR3 runs to 15 residues. CDR3 in DNA: TGCGCCAGCAGCTTCCCTACGGGGTATGGGGATGGCTACACCTTC. This codes for CASSFPTGYGDGYTF.

The chain joins TRBV6-6 to TRBJ1-5; TRBD1 matches 9 bases. V lost 11 bases, J lost 2 bases, and 10 bases stayed unmatched. The CDR3 sequence is 15 residues long. Germline values: CDR1 MNHNY, CDR2 SVGAGI (reference sequence). This CDR3 is CACFQDRGRNQPQHF. The CDR3 DNA sequence: TGTGCCTGTTTCCAGGACAGGGGTCGCAATCAGCCCCAGCATTTT.

The V and J genes are TRBV7-8 and TRBJ2-5; TRBD2 agrees at 7 bases. In germline, CDR1 is SGHVS, CDR2 FQNEAQ. This CDR3 has 16 amino acids. The V gene end was trimmed by 1 base and the J gene end by 8 bases; junction bases not matched to a gene: 13. The CDR3 reads CASSLDGLEVSETQYF. The CDR3 DNA reads TGTGCCAGCAGCTTAGATGGACTAGAAGTGTCAGAAACCCAGTACTTC.

J is TRBJ1-6 and V is TRBV27; D uncertain. The V end was cut by 5 bases, the J end by 13 bases, with 15 bases between. Looked up from germline, CDR1 is MNHEY and CDR2 is SMNVEV (reference sequence). The CDR3 spans 13 residues. CDR3 residues: CASSPSRGSPLHF. In DNA, the CDR3 is TGTGCCAGCAGTCCAAGTCGGGGTTCTCCCCTCCACTTT.

The CDR3 is CSQNYEQYF. The CDR3, as DNA: TGCAGTCAAAACTACGAGCAGTACTTC. J is TRBJ2-7 and V is TRBV20-1; no clear D. Germline CDR1 and CDR2: DFQATT and SNEGSKA (reference sequence). The length of the CDR3 is 9 residues. Trimming removed 8 bases from V and 3 bases from J, with 5 bases in between.

This rearrangement joins TRBV13 to TRBJ1-1; D remains unclear. The CDR3 sequence is 12 residues long. Trimming left V 5 bases short and J 1 base short, with 5 bases between. Germline V gives CDR1 PRHDT, CDR2 FYEKMQ (reference sequence). In DNA, the CDR3 is TGTGCCAGCAGCCACAGGAACACTGAAGCTTTCTTT. It yields the protein CASSHRNTEAFF.

J is TRBJ1-5 and V is TRBV5-1; 11 nucleotides align to TRBD1. The CDR3 runs 15 residues. Germline loops: CDR1 SGHRS, CDR2 YFSETQ. The V segment lost 5 bases and the J segment 5 bases; nucleotides outside the gene matches: 6. CDR3 DNA sequence: TGCGCCAGCAGTTCCGGGACAGGGGGTGATCAGCCCCAGCATTTT. Protein sequence: CASSSGTGGDQPQHF.

The rearrangement joins TRBV7-9 to TRBJ2-7, with D tentatively TRBD2 (5 bases). Germline CDR1 is SEHNR and CDR2 is FQNEAQ (reference sequence). Trimming took 4 bases from V and 2 from J, leaving 15 bases between them. This CDR3 contains 15 residues. CDR3 coding DNA: TGTGCCAGCAGCTGGCATAGCCGGGGAGCCTACGAGCAGTACTTC. It codes for CASSWHSRGAYEQYF.

V gene TRBV7-2 combines with J gene TRBJ2-2; 9 bases fit TRBD1. There are 15 residues in the CDR3. V was clipped by 5 bases and J by 4 bases; unmatched bases: 5. Germline lookup yields CDR1 SGHTA and CDR2 FQGNSA. The CDR3 DNA is TGTGCCAGCAGCCCTGGACAGGGGACCACCGGGGAGCTGTTTTTT. This codes for CASSPGQGTTGELFF.

The gene calls are TRBV2 and TRBJ1-2; D gene unclear. The CDR3 totals 12 residues. V lost 8 bases and J 5 bases, leaving 12 bases between the germline ends. Germline V gene lookup returns CDR1 SNHLY and CDR2 FYNNEI. The CDR3 bases are TGTGCCAGCGTGGAAAGCGATTATGGCTACACCTTC. This translates into CASVESDYGYTF.

DNA of the CDR3: TGTGCCAGTAGTGGGGGACAGGGAGTAGAGGAGACCCAGTACTTC. It encodes CASSGGQGVEETQYF. The chain couples TRBV19 to TRBJ2-5, with TRBD1 matching 9 bases. Germline CDR1 and CDR2: LNHDA and SQIVND (reference sequence). CDR3 length equals 15 residues. V lost 5 bases and J lost 5; bases outside the gene matches: 9.

The chain carries TRBV6-1 and TRBJ1-3; 7 positions agree with TRBD1. This CDR3 spans 16 amino acids. V was clipped by 2 bases and J by 7 bases; unmatched bases: 11. CDR1 and CDR2 (germline): MNHNS, SASEGT. This chain's CDR3 is CASSERRQGPGNTIYF. CDR3 sequence (DNA): TGTGCCAGCAGTGAAAGGAGACAGGGTCCGGGTAACACCATATATTTT.

The chain joins TRBV18 to TRBJ1-1, with TRBD1 identical over 10 bases. This CDR3 region has 17 residues. V gave up 3 bases and J gave up 5 bases; unmatched junction bases: 12. Germline V gives CDR1 KGHSH, CDR2 LQKENI. The CDR3 here is CASSPGDRGRGLTEAFF. The CDR3 DNA is TGTGCCAGCTCACCGGGGGACAGGGGCCGTGGGTTAACTGAAGCTTTCTTT.

The chain links TRBV6-6 to TRBJ1-6; 8 bases align to TRBD1. This CDR3 region has 14 residues. V trimming: 6 bases; J trimming: 8 bases; junction bases outside the gene matches: 6. Germline CDR1 and CDR2: MNHNY and SVGAGI (reference sequence). The chain's CDR3 is CASRRTGRDSPLHF. The DNA for the CDR3 is TGTGCCAGCAGGAGGACAGGGAGAGATTCACCCCTCCACTTT.